This T cell receptor beta chain was documented in a study of identical twins. General study findings and limits: Conclusions relied on cross-sectional statistical analysis, not following the same donors. Within cord blood, abundant beta clonotypes carried fewer insertions, but memory repertoires showed no such trend.

On this clonotype: The target antigen is unknown.

A universal primer site was incorporated via template switching, and the cDNA contained unique molecular identifiers. In TCRdb, the 5' RACE reads were re-called with MiXCR into one record per CDR3 protein. Seen here are about 480,000 distinct CDR3 sequences, approximately 15% observed once, and the top ten hold around 0.48%. These data are also associated with another study on yellow fever vaccine responses in identical twins. According to that study: Twins' T cell vaccine responses reportedly looked partly convergent, partly personalized.

Sequencing was done on a sample of CD4+ T cells sorted from blood. This clonotype was obtained from a woman under 30 in good health.

The CDR3 coding sequence is TGCGCCAGCAGCTTGAACGGCCACACAGATACGCAGTATTTT. This sequence encodes CASSLNGHTDTQYF. This chain connects TRBV5-1 to TRBJ2-3, with D uncertain. Trimming removed 1 base at V and 2 bases at J, with 8 bases between. The CDR3 runs 14 residues. The germline gives CDR1 SGHRS, CDR2 YFSETQ.